The 5 T cell receptor beta chains presented below share a single source sample, sequenced in a study of blood T cell repertoires in COVID-19. Some clones are missing from TCRdb's copy, which holds only in-frame ones; the method was immunoSEQ multiplex PCR. The sample includes some 57,000 clones, 70% to 85% seen only once; the top ten take around a tenth. Material: peripheral blood. These receptors originate from a man older than 75 with COVID-19, enrolled during active disease.

The chain joins TRBV7-2 to TRBJ2-4, with D perhaps TRBD2 (5 bases). Germline V CDR1 and CDR2: SGHTA, FQGNSA. This CDR3 is built from 14 residues. Trimming removed 0 bases from V and 9 bases from J, with 12 bases in between. The CDR3 protein is CASSLAGVLGIQYF. CDR3 DNA: TGTGCCAGCAGCTTAGCGGGAGTGTTGGGCATTCAGTACTTC.

This clone was detected only once. The chain is built from TRBV11-1 and TRBJ1-1, with 8 bases fitting TRBD1. CDR3 length equals 14 residues. The germline CDR1 and CDR2 sequences are SGHAT and FQDESV (reference sequence). After removal of 3 bases from V and 5 bases from J, the junction contained 5 bases not matched to a gene. This CDR3 reads CASSFRQGWTEAFF. CDR3 nucleotide sequence: TGTGCCAGCAGCTTTCGACAGGGGTGGACTGAAGCTTTCTTT.

The chain combines TRBV7-2 with TRBJ2-4; D is possibly TRBD2 (6 bases). The CDR3 totals 13 residues. V was pared by 5 bases and J by 10 bases, with 15 bases between. CDR1 SGHTA and CDR2 FQGNSA come from the germline V gene. The CDR3 spells CASSRPPRGIQYF. The CDR3 region has the DNA TGTGCCAGCAGCCGTCCCCCCCGGGGGATTCAGTACTTC.

This chain joins TRBV6-2 or TRBV6-3 and TRBJ1-1, with D unclear. Germline loops: CDR1 MNHEY, CDR2 SVGEGT. The CDR3 covers 12 residues. V lost 3 bases, J lost 2 bases, and 4 bases lay in between. This CDR3 is CASSYLNTEAFF. Here the CDR3 DNA reads TGTGCCAGCAGTTATCTCAACACTGAAGCTTTCTTT.

The rearrangement joins TRBV7-2 to TRBJ1-5; maybe TRBD1 (6 bases). In germline, CDR1 is SGHTA, CDR2 FQGNSA. CDR3 size: 15 residues. Deletions cut 5 bases from V and 7 bases from J, with 18 bases between. CDR3 nucleotide sequence: TGTGCCAGCAGCCCAACCACAGGGTTGAGCCAGCCCCAGCATTTT. Protein sequence: CASSPTTGLSQPQHF.